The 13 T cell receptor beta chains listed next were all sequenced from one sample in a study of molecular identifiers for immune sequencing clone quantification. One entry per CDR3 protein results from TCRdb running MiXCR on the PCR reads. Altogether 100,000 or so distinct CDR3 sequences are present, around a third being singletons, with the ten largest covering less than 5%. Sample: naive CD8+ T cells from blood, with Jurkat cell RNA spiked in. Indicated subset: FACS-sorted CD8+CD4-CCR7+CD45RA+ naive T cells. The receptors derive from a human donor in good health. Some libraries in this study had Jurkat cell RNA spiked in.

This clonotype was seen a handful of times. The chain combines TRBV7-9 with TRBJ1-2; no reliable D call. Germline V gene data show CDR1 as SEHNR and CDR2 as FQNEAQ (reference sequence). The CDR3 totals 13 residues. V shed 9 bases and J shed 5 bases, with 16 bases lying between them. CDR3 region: CARDLPAAYGYTF. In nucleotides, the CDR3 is TGTGCCAGGGATCTGCCGGCGGCATATGGCTACACCTTC.

The CDR3 reads CSARGVLFWDEQYF. Written as DNA, the CDR3 is TGCAGTGCTAGAGGCGTCCTTTTTTGGGACGAGCAGTACTTC. V is TRBV20-1 and J is TRBJ2-7; D gene ambiguous. Germline loops: CDR1 DFQATT, CDR2 SNEGSKA (reference sequence). The CDR3 has 14 residues. Trimming removed 1 base from V and 5 bases from J, with 15 bases in between.

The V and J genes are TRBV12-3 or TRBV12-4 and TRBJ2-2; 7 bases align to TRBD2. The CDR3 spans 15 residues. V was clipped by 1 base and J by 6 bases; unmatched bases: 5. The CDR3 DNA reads TGTGCCAGCAGTTTAGAGGGACTACGGGCCGGGGAGCTGTTTTTT. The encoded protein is CASSLEGLRAGELFF.

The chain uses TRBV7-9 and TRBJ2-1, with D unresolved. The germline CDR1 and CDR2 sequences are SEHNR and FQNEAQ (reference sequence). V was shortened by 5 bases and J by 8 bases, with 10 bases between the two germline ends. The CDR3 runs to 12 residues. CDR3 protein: CASSAAWDEQFF. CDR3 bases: TGTGCCAGCAGCGCCGCGTGGGATGAGCAGTTCTTC.

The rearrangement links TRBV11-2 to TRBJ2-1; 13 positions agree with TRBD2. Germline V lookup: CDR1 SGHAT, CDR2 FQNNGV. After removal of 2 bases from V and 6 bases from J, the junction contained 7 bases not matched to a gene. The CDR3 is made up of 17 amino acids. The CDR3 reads CASSLLRGLAGANEQFF. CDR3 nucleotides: TGTGCCAGCAGCTTACTCCGAGGACTAGCGGGAGCCAATGAGCAGTTCTTC.

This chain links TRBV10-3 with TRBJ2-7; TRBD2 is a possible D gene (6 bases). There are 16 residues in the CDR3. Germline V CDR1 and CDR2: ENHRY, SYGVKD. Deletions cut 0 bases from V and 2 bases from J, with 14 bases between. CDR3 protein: CAISESVGREAYEQYF. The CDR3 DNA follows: TGTGCCATCAGTGAGTCAGTGGGCAGGGAGGCCTACGAGCAGTACTTC.

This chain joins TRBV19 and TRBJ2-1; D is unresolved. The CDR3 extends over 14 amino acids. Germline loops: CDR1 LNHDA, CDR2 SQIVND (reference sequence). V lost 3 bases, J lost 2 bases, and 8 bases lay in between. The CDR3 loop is CASSILLAYNEQFF. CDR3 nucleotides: TGTGCCAGTAGTATTCTGTTGGCCTACAATGAGCAGTTCTTC. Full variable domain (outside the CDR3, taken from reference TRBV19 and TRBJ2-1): DGGITQSPKYLFRKEGQNVTLSCEQNLNHDAMYWYRQDPGQGLRLIYYSQIVNDFQKGDIAEGYSVSREKKESFPLTVTSAQKNPTAFYLCASSILLAYNEQFFGPGTRLTVL.

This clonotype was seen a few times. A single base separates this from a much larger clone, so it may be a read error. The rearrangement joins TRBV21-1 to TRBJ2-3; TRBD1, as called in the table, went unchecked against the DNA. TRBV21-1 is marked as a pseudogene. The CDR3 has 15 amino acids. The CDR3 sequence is CASSIRSGSTDTRYF. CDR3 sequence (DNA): TGTGCCAGCAGCATTAGGTCAGGGTCCACAGATACGCGGTATTTT.

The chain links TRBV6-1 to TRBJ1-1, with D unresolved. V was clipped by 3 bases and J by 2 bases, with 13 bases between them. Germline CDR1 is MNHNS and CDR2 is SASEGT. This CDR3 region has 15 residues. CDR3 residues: CASSENWASNTEAFF. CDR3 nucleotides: TGTGCCAGCAGTGAGAACTGGGCGAGCAACACTGAAGCTTTCTTT.

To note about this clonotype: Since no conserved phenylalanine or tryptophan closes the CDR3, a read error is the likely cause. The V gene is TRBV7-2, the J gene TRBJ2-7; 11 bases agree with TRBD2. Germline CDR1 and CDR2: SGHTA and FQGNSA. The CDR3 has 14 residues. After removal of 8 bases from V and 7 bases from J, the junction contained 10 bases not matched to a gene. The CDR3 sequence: CASGPGLAAKEQYL. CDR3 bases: TGTGCCAGCGGCCCGGGACTAGCGGCAAAGGAGCAGTACCTC.

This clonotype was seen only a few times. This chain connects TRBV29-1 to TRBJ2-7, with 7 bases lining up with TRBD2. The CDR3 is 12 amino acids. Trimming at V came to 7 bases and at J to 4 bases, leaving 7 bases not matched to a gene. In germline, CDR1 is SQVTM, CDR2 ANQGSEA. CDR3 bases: TGCAGCGCCATGGGACTACGGTACGAGCAGTACTTC. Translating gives CSAMGLRYEQYF.

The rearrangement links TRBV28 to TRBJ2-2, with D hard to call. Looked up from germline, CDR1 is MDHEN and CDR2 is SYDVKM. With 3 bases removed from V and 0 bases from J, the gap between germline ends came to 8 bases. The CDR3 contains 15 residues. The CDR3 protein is CASSFPLTNTGELFF. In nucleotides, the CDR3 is TGTGCCAGCAGTTTCCCCTTAACGAACACCGGGGAGCTGTTTTTT.

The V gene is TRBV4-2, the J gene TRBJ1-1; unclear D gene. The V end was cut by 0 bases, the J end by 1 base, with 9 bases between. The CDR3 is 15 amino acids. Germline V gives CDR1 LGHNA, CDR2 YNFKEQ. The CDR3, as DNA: TGTGCCAGCAGCCAAGATCCCTTGACGAACACTGAAGCTTTCTTT. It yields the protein CASSQDPLTNTEAFF.